The rows below give T cell receptor beta chains drawn from one sample of a study of T-cell reconstitution after alpha-beta-depleted transplantation in children. TCRdb fed the PCR reads into MiXCR, producing one record per CDR3 protein. Of approximately 400,000 distinct CDR3 sequences listed, 11% are singletons. Sample: PBMCs from the stem cell graft donor, taken from the stem cell graft. The receptors stem from a human donor who donated a stem cell graft to a child with acute myeloid leukemia. The CDR3 runs from the conserved cysteine through the conserved F or W. The D gene is left open where the match is weak. Rows give clone size only sometimes, using once, few, many, or a class for an expanded clone.

>few|TRBJ1-2|TRBV2|TRBD1
TGTGCCAGCAGTAACACGGGACAGGCGAACTATGGCTACACCTTC
CASSNTGQANYGYTF
>few|TRBJ1-5|TRBV12-3/TRBV12-4|-
TGTGCCAGCAGCCTCACAGGGTGGAATCAGCCCCAGCATTTT
CASSLTGWNQPQHF
>-|TRBJ2-5|TRBV2|-
TGTGCCACCCTGAGGGCGCGAACCCAGTACTTC
CATLRARTQYF
>few|TRBJ2-7|TRBV6-1|-
TGTGCCAGCAGTGAATTATTCGAGCAGTACTTC
CASSELFEQYF
>many|TRBJ2-5|TRBV12-3/TRBV12-4|TRBD2
TGTGCCAGCAGACTAGCGGGAGGTTCTGAGACCCAGTACTTC
CASRLAGGSETQYF
>many|TRBJ2-4|TRBV20-1|-
TGCAGTGCTAGACTGGGGGGCGATGCCAAAAACATTCAGTACTTC
CSARLGGDAKNIQYF
>-|TRBJ2-5|TRBV27|-
TGTGCCAGCAGGGCTGGGACAAGGATCTGGGAGACCCAGTACTTC
CASRAGTRIWETQYF
>-|TRBJ2-1|TRBV6-2/TRBV6-3|TRBD2
TGTGCCAGCAGAGGACTAGCGGGAGGATTCTCCTACAATGAGCAGTTCTTC
CASRGLAGGFSYNEQFF
>-|TRBJ2-3|TRBV6-1|-
TGTGCCAGCAGTACGGGAGACGAGCGCACAGATACGCAGTATTTT
CASSTGDERTDTQYF
>-|TRBJ2-7|TRBV9|-
TGTGCCAGCAGCGTGTCGGGACACCGAACCTACGAGCAGTACTTC
CASSVSGHRTYEQYF
>few|TRBJ1-1|TRBV4-1|-
TGCGCCAGCAGCCAAGATGTGATCGGCAACACTGAAGCTTTCTTT
CASSQDVIGNTEAFF
>many|TRBJ2-2|TRBV6-2/TRBV6-3|-
TGTGCCAGCAGTTACTCCCGGGTCGAGACACGTGCCGGGGAGCTGTTTTTT
CASSYSRVETRAGELFF
>-|TRBJ2-7|TRBV5-1|-
TGCGCCAGCAGTTTAATGTCGAGCTCCTACGAGCAGTACTTC
CASSLMSSSYEQYF
>-|TRBJ2-5|TRBV3-1|-
TGTGCCAGCAGCTCCGACAGTTCGGAGACCCAGTACTTC
CASSSDSSETQYF
>few|TRBJ2-7|TRBV20-1|-
TGCAGTGCTAACGACAGGAAACGCTCCTACGAGCAGTACTTC
CSANDRKRSYEQYF
>-|TRBJ2-2|TRBV29-1|TRBD1
TGCAGCGGCTGGGACAGGGGGACCGGGGAGCTGTTTTTT
CSGWDRGTGELFF
>-|TRBJ1-5|TRBV6-9|-
TGTGCCAGCCCAAGCGGGGAAGGCAATCAGCCCCAGCATTTT
CASPSGEGNQPQHF
>many|TRBJ1-2|TRBV4-3|TRBD1
TGCGCCAGCAGCCAGGGAAACAGGGGACTTAACTATGGCTACACCTTC
CASSQGNRGLNYGYTF